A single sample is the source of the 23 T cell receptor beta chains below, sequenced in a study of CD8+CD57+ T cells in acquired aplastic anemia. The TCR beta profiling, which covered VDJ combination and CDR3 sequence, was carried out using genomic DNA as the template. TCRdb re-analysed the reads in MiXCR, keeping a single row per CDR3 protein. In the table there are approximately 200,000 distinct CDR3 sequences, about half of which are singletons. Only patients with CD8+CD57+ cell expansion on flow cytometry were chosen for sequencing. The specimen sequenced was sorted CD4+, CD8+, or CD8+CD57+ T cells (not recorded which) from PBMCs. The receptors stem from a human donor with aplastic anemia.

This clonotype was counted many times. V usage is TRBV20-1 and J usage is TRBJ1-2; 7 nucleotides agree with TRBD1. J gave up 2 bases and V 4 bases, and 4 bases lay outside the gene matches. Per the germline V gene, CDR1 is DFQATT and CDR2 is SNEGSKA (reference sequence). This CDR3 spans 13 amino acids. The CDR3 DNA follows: TGCAGTGCTACCGGGACAGCCAACTATGGCTACACCTTC. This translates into CSATGTANYGYTF.

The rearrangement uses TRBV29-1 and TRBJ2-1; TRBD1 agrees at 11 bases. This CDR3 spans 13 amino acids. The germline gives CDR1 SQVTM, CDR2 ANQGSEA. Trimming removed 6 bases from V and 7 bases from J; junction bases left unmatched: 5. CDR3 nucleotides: TGCAGCGTGGGGACAGGGGGGACAAATGAGCAGTTCTTC. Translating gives CSVGTGGTNEQFF.

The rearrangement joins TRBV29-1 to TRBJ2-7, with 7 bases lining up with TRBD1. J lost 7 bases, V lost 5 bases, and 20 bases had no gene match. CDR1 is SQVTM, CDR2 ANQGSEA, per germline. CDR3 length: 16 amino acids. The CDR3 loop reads CSVKGTGELSVREQYF. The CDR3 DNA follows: TGCAGCGTTAAGGGTACAGGGGAGCTCTCTGTGCGTGAGCAGTACTTC.

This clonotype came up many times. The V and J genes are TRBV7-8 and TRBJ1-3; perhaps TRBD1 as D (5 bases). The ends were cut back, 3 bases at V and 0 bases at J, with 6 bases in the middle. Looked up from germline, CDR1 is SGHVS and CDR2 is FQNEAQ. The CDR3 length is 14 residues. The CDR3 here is CASSFGGSGNTIYF. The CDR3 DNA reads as TGTGCCAGCAGCTTCGGGGGCTCTGGAAACACCATATATTTT.

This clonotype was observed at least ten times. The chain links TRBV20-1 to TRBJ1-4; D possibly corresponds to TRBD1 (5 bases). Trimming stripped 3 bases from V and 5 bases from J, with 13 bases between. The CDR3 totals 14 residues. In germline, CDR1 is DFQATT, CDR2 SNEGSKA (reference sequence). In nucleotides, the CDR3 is TGCAGTGCTAGTTCCATGGGGGAAAATGAAAAACTGTTTTTT. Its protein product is CSASSMGENEKLFF.

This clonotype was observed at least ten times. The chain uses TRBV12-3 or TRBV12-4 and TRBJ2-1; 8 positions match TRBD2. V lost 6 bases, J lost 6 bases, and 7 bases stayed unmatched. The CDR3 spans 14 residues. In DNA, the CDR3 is TGTGCCAGCAGCCGGGGGGGAGGGATCAATGAGCAGTTCTTC. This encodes CASSRGGGINEQFF.

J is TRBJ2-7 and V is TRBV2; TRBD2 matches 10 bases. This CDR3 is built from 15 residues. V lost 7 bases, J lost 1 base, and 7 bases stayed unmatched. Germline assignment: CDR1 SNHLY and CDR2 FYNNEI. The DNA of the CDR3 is TGTGCCAGCATGGTAGCGGGAGGCTTGTCCTACGAGCAGTACTTC. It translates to CASMVAGGLSYEQYF. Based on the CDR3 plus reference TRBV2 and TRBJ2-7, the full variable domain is EPEVTQTPSHQVTQMGQEVILRCVPISNHLYFYWYRQILGQKVEFLVSFYNNEISEKSEIFDDQFSVERPDGSNFTLKIRSTKLEDSAMYFCASMVAGGLSYEQYFGPGTRLTVT.

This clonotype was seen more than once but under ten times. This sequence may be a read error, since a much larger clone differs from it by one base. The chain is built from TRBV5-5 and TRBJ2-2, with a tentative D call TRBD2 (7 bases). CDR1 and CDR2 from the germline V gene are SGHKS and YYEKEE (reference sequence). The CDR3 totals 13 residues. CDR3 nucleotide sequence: TGCGCCAGCAGCGCCAGGGGTGGCGGGGGGCTGTTTTTT. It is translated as CASSARGGGGLFF.

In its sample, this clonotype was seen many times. The CDR3 nucleotides read TGTGCCAGCAGTTCCTCTCGGGACAGGGTTCCAGATACGCAGTATTTT. It yields the protein CASSSSRDRVPDTQYF. The V gene is TRBV6-5, the J gene TRBJ2-3; 9 bases agree with TRBD1. The V gene's germline CDR1 is MNHEY and CDR2 SVGAGI. With 4 bases clipped from V and 4 bases from J, the junction kept 9 bases outside the gene matches. The CDR3 spans 16 residues.

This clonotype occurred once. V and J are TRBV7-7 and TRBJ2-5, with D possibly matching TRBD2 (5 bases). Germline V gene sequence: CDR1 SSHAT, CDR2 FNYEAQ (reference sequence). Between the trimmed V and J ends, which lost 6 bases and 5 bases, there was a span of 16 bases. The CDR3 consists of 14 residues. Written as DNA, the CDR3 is TGTGCCAGCAGTGAGGGAGTCACCACCGAGACCCAGTACTTC. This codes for CASSEGVTTETQYF.

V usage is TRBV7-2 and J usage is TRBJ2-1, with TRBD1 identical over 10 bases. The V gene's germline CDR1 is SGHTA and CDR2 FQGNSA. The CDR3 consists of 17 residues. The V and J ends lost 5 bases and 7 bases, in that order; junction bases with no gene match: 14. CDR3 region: CASSRDRGPATINEQFF. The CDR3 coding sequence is TGTGCCAGCAGCCGGGACAGGGGTCCGGCAACTATAAATGAGCAGTTCTTC.

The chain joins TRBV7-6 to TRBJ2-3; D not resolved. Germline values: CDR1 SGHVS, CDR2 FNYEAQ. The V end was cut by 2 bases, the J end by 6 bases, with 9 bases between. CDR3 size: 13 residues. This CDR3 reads CASSLPKADTQYF. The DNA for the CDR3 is TGTGCCAGCAGCTTACCCAAAGCGGATACGCAGTATTTT.

CDR3 sequence (DNA): TGTGCCAGTAGTATCAGGCAGGCCCCCTACGAGCAGTACTTC. This sequence encodes CASSIRQAPYEQYF. The chain employs TRBV19 and TRBJ2-7, with D hard to call. CDR3 size: 14 residues. The germline V and J ends were trimmed by 3 bases and 2 bases, with 11 bases remaining between them. In germline, CDR1 is LNHDA, CDR2 SQIVND (reference sequence).

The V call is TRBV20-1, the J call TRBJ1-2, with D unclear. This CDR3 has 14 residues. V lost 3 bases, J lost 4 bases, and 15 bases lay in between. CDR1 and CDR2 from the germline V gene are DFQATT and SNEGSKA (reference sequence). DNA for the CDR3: TGCAGTGCTAGGGACGCCCGGGAGGGCTATGGCTACACCTTC. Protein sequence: CSARDAREGYGYTF.

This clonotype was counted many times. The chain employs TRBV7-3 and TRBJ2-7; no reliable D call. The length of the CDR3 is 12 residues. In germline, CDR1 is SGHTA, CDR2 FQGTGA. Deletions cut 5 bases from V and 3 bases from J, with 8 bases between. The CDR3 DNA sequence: TGTGCCAGCAGCCCTAATGGCTACGAGCAGTACTTC. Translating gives CASSPNGYEQYF.

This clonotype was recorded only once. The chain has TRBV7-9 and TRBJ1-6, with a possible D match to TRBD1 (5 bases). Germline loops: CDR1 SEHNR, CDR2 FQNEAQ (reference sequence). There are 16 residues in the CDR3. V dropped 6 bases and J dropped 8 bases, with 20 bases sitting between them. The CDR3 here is CASSLGTGADYSPLHF. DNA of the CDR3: TGTGCCAGCAGTTTGGGCACCGGGGCAGACTATTCACCCCTCCACTTT.

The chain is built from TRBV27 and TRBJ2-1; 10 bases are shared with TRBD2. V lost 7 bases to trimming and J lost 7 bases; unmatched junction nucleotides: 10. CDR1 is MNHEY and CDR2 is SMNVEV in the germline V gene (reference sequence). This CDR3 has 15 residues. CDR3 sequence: CASTLSGGAGNEQFF. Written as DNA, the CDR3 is TGTGCCAGCACCCTAAGCGGGGGGGCCGGGAATGAGCAGTTCTTC.

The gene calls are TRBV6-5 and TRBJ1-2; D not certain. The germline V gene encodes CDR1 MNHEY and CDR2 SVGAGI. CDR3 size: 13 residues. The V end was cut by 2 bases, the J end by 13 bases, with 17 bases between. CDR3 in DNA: TGTGCCAGCAGTTACGAGGTGGAGTCGGCCCTCACCTTC. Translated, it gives CASSYEVESALTF.

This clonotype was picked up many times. The CDR3 nucleotides read TGCAGTGCTAGAGTCGGGGTCGCCGAGCAGTACTTC. The encoded protein is CSARVGVAEQYF. The rearrangement links TRBV20-1 to TRBJ2-7; a possible D gene is TRBD2 (5 bases). Germline-derived CDR1 and CDR2 are DFQATT and SNEGSKA (reference sequence). There are 12 residues in the CDR3. Trimming pared 1 base from V and 6 bases from J, leaving 10 bases between.

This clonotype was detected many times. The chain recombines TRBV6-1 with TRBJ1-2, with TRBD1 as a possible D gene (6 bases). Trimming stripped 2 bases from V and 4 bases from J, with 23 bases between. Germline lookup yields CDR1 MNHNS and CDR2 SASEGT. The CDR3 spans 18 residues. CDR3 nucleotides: TGTGCCAGCAGTGAATTCGGACACCGGACAGCCGAGTTCTATGGCTACACCTTC. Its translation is CASSEFGHRTAEFYGYTF.

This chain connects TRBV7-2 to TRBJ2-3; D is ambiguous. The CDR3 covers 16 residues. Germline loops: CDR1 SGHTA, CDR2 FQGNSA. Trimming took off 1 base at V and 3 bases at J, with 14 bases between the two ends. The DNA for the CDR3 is TGTGCCAGCAGCTTAGTGGGCCCCGCGAGGACAGATACGCAGTATTTT. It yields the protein CASSLVGPARTDTQYF.

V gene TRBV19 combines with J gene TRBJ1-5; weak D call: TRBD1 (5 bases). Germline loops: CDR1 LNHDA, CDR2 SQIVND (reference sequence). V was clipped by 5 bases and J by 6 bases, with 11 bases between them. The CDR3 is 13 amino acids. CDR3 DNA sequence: TGTGCCAGTAGTGCAGGCGGGGGTCAGCCCCAGCATTTT. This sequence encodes CASSAGGGQPQHF. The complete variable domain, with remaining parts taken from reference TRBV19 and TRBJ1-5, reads DGGITQSPKYLFRKEGQNVTLSCEQNLNHDAMYWYRQDPGQGLRLIYYSQIVNDFQKGDIAEGYSVSREKKESFPLTVTSAQKNPTAFYLCASSAGGGQPQHFGDGTRLSIL.

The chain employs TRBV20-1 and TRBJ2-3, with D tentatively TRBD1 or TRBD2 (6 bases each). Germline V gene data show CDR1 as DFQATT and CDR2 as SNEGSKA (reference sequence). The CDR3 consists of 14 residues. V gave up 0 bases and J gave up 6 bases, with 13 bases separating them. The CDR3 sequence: CSARDWRDTDTQYF. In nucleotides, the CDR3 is TGCAGTGCTAGAGATTGGCGGGACACGGATACGCAGTATTTT.